The clone carrying this T cell receptor beta chain was detected a few times. What it recognizes is unknown. This sample was taken from a study of blood T cells in healthy people across ages. Study-wide results and caveats: Observed TCR beta diversity showed a strong correlation with the percentage of naive T cells as measured by flow cytometry.

Between the trimmed V and J ends, which lost 6 bases and 3 bases, there was a span of 12 bases. CDR3 size: 12 residues. The germline V gene has CDR1 SQVTM and CDR2 ANQGSEA. Sample-barcoded 5' priming and a J-beta primer mix drove a second PCR of about 6 to 12 cycles. TCRdb passed the 5' RACE reads through MiXCR, listing each CDR3 protein once. The data contain 550,000 to 600,000 distinct CDR3 sequences, 25% to 30% of them singletons. Donors were systemically healthy Caucasian individuals from Russia aged 6 to 90 years. V gene TRBV29-1 combines with J gene TRBJ2-7; D remains ambiguous. The sequence was collected from a woman aged 65 to 85 in good health. Sequenced input: blood. The CDR3 bases are TGCAGCGTACACGGTCTCCTCTACGAGCAGTACTTC. Protein product: CSVHGLLYEQYF.